The 21 T cell receptor beta chains presented below share a single source sample, sequenced in a study of T cells in Graves' hyperthyroidism and ophthalmopathy. Amplified TCR beta CDR3 regions derived from RNA transcripts. With the HTBI primer set, the TCR CDR3 went through a first round of RT-PCR. Each CDR3 protein is one row after TCRdb ran MiXCR on the multiplex PCR reads. Of under 700,000 distinct CDR3 sequences listed, 16% are singletons. The sample consisted of blood. The receptors were gathered from a woman aged 18-29 years with Graves' hyperthyroidism.

This clonotype was seen only a few times. J is TRBJ2-2 and V is TRBV3-1, with no clear D. Germline-derived CDR1 and CDR2 are LGHDT and YNNKEL (reference sequence). Trimming removed 0 bases at V and 1 base at J, with 12 bases between. The CDR3 is made up of 17 amino acids. CDR3 loop: CASSQDLYTWNTGELFF. In DNA, the CDR3 is TGTGCCAGCAGCCAAGATCTTTACACCTGGAACACCGGGGAGCTGTTTTTT.

The chain combines TRBV27 with TRBJ2-4, with 11 bases aligning to TRBD2. The CDR3 sequence is 15 residues long. With V trimmed by 4 bases and J by 9 bases, 8 bases remained unmatched. Germline lookup yields CDR1 MNHEY and CDR2 SMNVEV (reference sequence). This chain's CDR3 is CASSWASGRMGIQYF. DNA of the CDR3: TGTGCCAGCAGTTGGGCTAGCGGGAGGATGGGCATTCAGTACTTC.

This clonotype was recorded many times. V gene TRBV10-2 combines with J gene TRBJ2-7; the match to TRBD2 covers 10 bases. J was trimmed by 3 bases and V by 2 bases; bases with no gene match: 7. CDR3 size: 16 residues. Germline loops: CDR1 WSHSY, CDR2 SAAADI. In DNA form, the CDR3 reads TGCGCCAGCAGTGAGCAGATTTCTAGCGGGAGCTACGAGCAGTACTTC. Protein product: CASSEQISSGSYEQYF.

This clonotype appeared many times. The chain recombines TRBV2 with TRBJ1-1; D is undetermined. Germline-derived CDR1 and CDR2 are SNHLY and FYNNEI. V was shortened by 8 bases and J by 8 bases, with 15 bases between the two germline ends. The CDR3 length is 12 residues. DNA for the CDR3: TGTGCCAGCTTAGATCCACCGATGGAAGCTTTCTTT. Amino acids: CASLDPPMEAFF.

This clonotype came up many times. The chain couples TRBV20-1 to TRBJ2-7; D tentatively reads TRBD1 or TRBD2 (5 bases each). This CDR3 is 13 amino acids long. Germline V gene data show CDR1 as DFQATT and CDR2 as SNEGSKA (reference sequence). V was cut by 3 bases and J by 6 bases, with 15 bases left in between. This CDR3 is CSASRGRETEQYF. The CDR3 DNA sequence: TGCAGTGCTAGCCGGGGCAGGGAAACCGAGCAGTACTTC.

Ten or more counts support this clonotype. The chain has TRBV7-2 and TRBJ1-5, with 12 bases identical to TRBD1. There are 14 residues in the CDR3. Germline values: CDR1 SGHTA, CDR2 FQGNSA. V trimming: 5 bases; J trimming: 10 bases; junction bases outside the gene matches: 6. Written as DNA, the CDR3 is TGTGCCAGCAGCCAGGGACAGGGGGCTCAACCCCAGCATTTT. Encoded protein: CASSQGQGAQPQHF. Looking up the rest from reference TRBV7-2 and TRBJ1-5 gives the full variable domain: GAGVSQSPSNKVTEKGKDVELRCDPISGHTALYWYRQSLGQGLEFLIYFQGNSAPDKSGLPSDRFSAERTGGSVSTLTIQRTQQEDSAVYLCASSQGQGAQPQHFGDGTRLSIL.

This clonotype has just a few counts. The genes are TRBV10-1 and TRBJ1-1, with TRBD1 as a possible D gene (5 bases). Per germline, CDR1 WNHNN and CDR2 SYGVQD (reference sequence). CDR3 length equals 13 residues. The V end lost 6 bases, the J end lost 0 bases, and 8 bases lay between the germline ends. The CDR3 DNA sequence: TGCGCCAGCAGCACAGGCATGAACACTGAAGCTTTCTTT. Translation gives CASSTGMNTEAFF.

This clonotype was detected only a few times. The CDR3 protein is CASTGDSYEQYF. The CDR3 DNA reads TGTGCCAGCACAGGGGATTCCTACGAGCAGTACTTC. The chain uses TRBV2 and TRBJ2-7, with TRBD1 as a possible D gene (6 bases). The germline V and J ends were trimmed by 7 bases and 1 base, with 8 bases remaining between them. This CDR3 is built from 12 residues. Germline V lookup: CDR1 SNHLY, CDR2 FYNNEI.

With regard to this clonotype: Just one base apart from a much larger clone, this may be a read error. The chain joins TRBV6-2 or TRBV6-3 to TRBJ1-5; tentative D call: TRBD1 (5 bases). V was cut by 8 bases and J by 1 base, with 6 bases left in between. This CDR3 is 12 amino acids long. Germline V gene lookup returns CDR1 MNHEY and CDR2 SVGEGT. The CDR3 DNA reads as TGTGCCAGCGGGGACAGCAATCAGCCCCAGCATTTT. Protein sequence: CASGDSNQPQHF.

A few counts support this clonotype. V gene TRBV15 combines with J gene TRBJ1-1; D uncertain. CDR1 and CDR2 (germline): LNHNV, YYDKDF (reference sequence). CDR3 length: 14 residues. V lost 0 bases to trimming and J lost 0 bases, with 5 bases between them. CDR3 loop: CATSRDQMNTEAFF. CDR3 in DNA: TGTGCCACCAGCAGAGACCAGATGAACACTGAAGCTTTCTTT. Together with reference TRBV15 and TRBJ1-1, the CDR3 gives the full variable domain: DAMVIQNPRYQVTQFGKPVTLSCSQTLNHNVMYWYQQKSSQAPKLLFHYYDKDFNNEADTPDNFQSRRPNTSFCFLDIRSPGLGDTAMYLCATSRDQMNTEAFFGQGTRLTVV.

This clonotype has at least ten counts. CDR3 in amino acids: CASTEANTGELFF. In nucleotides, the CDR3 is TGTGCCAGTACAGAAGCGAACACCGGGGAGCTGTTTTTT. The V and J genes are TRBV28 and TRBJ2-2; D not certain. This CDR3 spans 13 amino acids. The ends were cut back, 9 bases at V and 0 bases at J, with 8 bases in the middle. Germline loops: CDR1 MDHEN, CDR2 SYDVKM.

The sample holds a few counts of this clonotype. The chain carries TRBV29-1 and TRBJ2-1; maybe TRBD2 (5 bases). The V gene's germline CDR1 is SQVTM and CDR2 ANQGSEA. The CDR3 is 14 residues long. The ends were cut back, 7 bases at V and 2 bases at J, with 15 bases in the middle. CDR3 sequence (DNA): TGCAGCGCCTACTCCGGGATTCCCTACAATGAGCAGTTCTTC. It is translated as CSAYSGIPYNEQFF.

This clonotype was detected ten times or more. The chain joins TRBV20-1 to TRBJ1-6; tentatively, D is TRBD1 (6 bases). The V end was cut by 0 bases, the J end by 7 bases, with 16 bases between. Per the germline V gene, CDR1 is DFQATT and CDR2 is SNEGSKA (reference sequence). The CDR3 runs to 16 residues. CDR3 amino acids: CSARDLKQGSNSPLHF. CDR3 in DNA: TGCAGTGCTAGAGACTTAAAACAGGGCTCAAATTCACCCCTCCACTTT.

Ten or more counts support this clonotype. V is TRBV7-2 and J is TRBJ2-1, with 7 bases identical to TRBD2. The length of the CDR3 is 14 residues. Trimming took 5 bases from V and 6 from J; bases not matched to a gene: 7. Germline loops: CDR1 SGHTA, CDR2 FQGNSA. The CDR3 here is CASSPLAVINEQFF. The CDR3 DNA sequence: TGTGCCAGCAGCCCGCTAGCGGTAATCAATGAGCAGTTCTTC.

This clonotype was detected ten times or more. V is TRBV6-2 or TRBV6-3 and J is TRBJ2-1; no firm D call. Germline V CDR1 and CDR2: MNHEY, SVGEGT. The germline V and J ends were trimmed by 2 bases and 7 bases, with 3 bases remaining between them. The CDR3 length is 11 residues. This chain's CDR3 is CASSYENEQFF. The CDR3 nucleotides read TGTGCCAGCAGTTACGAAAATGAGCAGTTCTTC.

The chain combines TRBV7-2 with TRBJ2-1; D is unclear. CDR1 SGHTA and CDR2 FQGNSA come from the germline V gene. The CDR3 covers 14 residues. Trimming removed 4 bases from V and 5 bases from J, with 12 bases in between. The CDR3 here is CASSSWGRHNEQFF. The CDR3 DNA is TGTGCCAGCAGCTCTTGGGGTAGACACAATGAGCAGTTCTTC.

This clonotype has ten or more counts. The chain is built from TRBV29-1 and TRBJ2-7; 9 bases line up with TRBD1. With V trimmed by 6 bases and J by 3 bases, 9 bases remained unmatched. Germline V gives CDR1 SQVTM, CDR2 ANQGSEA. The length of the CDR3 is 14 residues. The CDR3 reads CSVATGGGYYEQYF. The CDR3 DNA is TGCAGCGTCGCCACAGGGGGCGGCTACTACGAGCAGTACTTC.

The table lists this clonotype with many counts. This sequence joins TRBV20-1 and TRBJ2-1; 7 bases line up with TRBD2. The junction had 17 bases not matched to a gene; V was cut back by 5 bases and J by 7 bases. CDR1 DFQATT and CDR2 SNEGSKA come from the germline V gene (reference sequence). This CDR3 is built from 16 residues. CDR3 region: CSAFAAGVNGWNEQFF. The CDR3 nucleotides are TGCAGTGCTTTTGCGGCGGGGGTAAATGGGTGGAATGAGCAGTTCTTC.

About this clonotype itself: This may arise from a read error, as a much more abundant clone is one base away. The chain employs TRBV7-2 and TRBJ2-1; 8 bases align to TRBD2. CDR3 size: 16 residues. Trimming removed 1 base from V and 10 bases from J; junction bases left unmatched: 12. CDR1 and CDR2 from the germline V gene are SGHTA and FQGNSA. The CDR3: CASSLVGPAGVEEQFF. The DNA of the CDR3 is TGTGCCAGCAGCTTAGTAGGACCAGCGGGAGTAGAAGAGCAGTTCTTC.

The chain employs TRBV5-1 and TRBJ2-6; TRBD1 might be the D (6 bases). The CDR3 contains 15 residues. Between the trimmed V and J ends, which lost 4 bases and 2 bases, there was a span of 10 bases. Germline assignment: CDR1 SGHRS and CDR2 YFSETQ. CDR3 region: CASSVNRAGANVLTF. The CDR3 bases are TGCGCCAGCAGCGTAAACAGGGCTGGGGCCAACGTCCTGACTTTC.

This clonotype was recorded at least ten times. The chain couples TRBV7-3 to TRBJ1-1, with TRBD1 matching over 7 bases. This CDR3 has 15 residues. Trimming removed 5 bases from V and 0 bases from J; junction bases left unmatched: 6. Germline CDR1 and CDR2: SGHTA and FQGTGA. The CDR3 nucleotides read TGTGCCAGCAGCGAGCAGACAGGGATGAACACTGAAGCTTTCTTT. This encodes CASSEQTGMNTEAFF.